Presented here are 11 T cell receptor beta chains from one specimen sequenced in a study of control samples from healthy donors and cancer patients. The table came from immunoSEQ multiplex PCR; TCRdb's copy has only in-frame clones and leaves some out. The data show about 83,000 clones, with roughly nine tenths seen just once and under 20% held by the top ten. The sequenced sample was blood. Receptor source: a man aged 50 or older in good health.

The chain couples TRBV4-3 to TRBJ1-5; tentatively, D is TRBD1 (6 bases). The CDR3 covers 16 residues. Germline loops: CDR1 LGHNA, CDR2 YSLEER. V was pared by 0 bases and J by 4 bases, with 13 bases between. As DNA, the CDR3 is TGCGCCAGCAGCCAAGATAGGGGGGACATAAATCAGCCCCAGCATTTT. It yields the protein CASSQDRGDINQPQHF.

V and J are TRBV24-1 and TRBJ2-5; 8 nucleotides align to TRBD1. After removal of 4 bases from V and 5 bases from J, the junction contained 5 bases not matched to a gene. This CDR3 comprises 14 residues. Per germline, CDR1 KGHDR and CDR2 SFDVKD. The CDR3 nucleotides are TGTGCCACCAGTGAAACAGGGGGTCCGGAGACCCAGTACTTC. Protein sequence: CATSETGGPETQYF.

The chain combines TRBV27 with TRBJ1-6; D uncertain. This CDR3 contains 15 residues. V was clipped by 6 bases and J by 4 bases, with 13 bases between them. Germline V gene sequence: CDR1 MNHEY, CDR2 SMNVEV (reference sequence). The CDR3 nucleotides read TGTGCCAGCAGCGAGGGAGGCTTTTATAATTCACCCCTCCACTTT. It translates to CASSEGGFYNSPLHF.

The chain joins TRBV7-2 to TRBJ1-3; TRBD1 matches 7 bases. This CDR3 is built from 14 residues. V trimming: 8 bases; J trimming: 2 bases; junction bases outside the gene matches: 6. Germline CDR1 and CDR2: SGHTA and FQGNSA. CDR3 region: CASGTQGAGNTIYF. As DNA, the CDR3 is TGTGCCAGCGGAACCCAGGGGGCTGGAAACACCATATATTTT.

This clone has just one count. The J gene is TRBJ1-1, the V gene TRBV12-3 or TRBV12-4; D perhaps matches TRBD1 (5 bases). The germline V and J ends were trimmed by 5 bases and 1 base, with 8 bases remaining between them. The CDR3 spans 13 residues. CDR3 sequence reads: CASSLQGNTEAFF. The CDR3, as DNA: TGTGCCAGCAGTCTCCAGGGGAACACTGAAGCTTTCTTT.

This chain uses TRBV3-1 (or the pseudogene TRBV3-2) with TRBJ2-3; D remains unclear. Germline V gene lookup returns CDR1 LGHDT and CDR2 YNNKEL (reference sequence). This CDR3 is 14 amino acids long. V was clipped by 4 bases and J by 3 bases, with 11 bases between them. The CDR3 is CASSPWESTDTQYF. CDR3 DNA: TGTGCCAGCAGCCCGTGGGAATCGACAGATACGCAGTATTTT.

V is TRBV7-9 and J is TRBJ2-2, with D hard to call. The V gene's germline CDR1 is SEHNR and CDR2 FQNEAQ (reference sequence). CDR3 length: 15 residues. V lost 5 bases and J 2 bases, leaving 12 bases between the germline ends. CDR3 DNA sequence: TGTGCCAGCAGCGCTTGGCCTGAAAACACCGGGGAGCTGTTTTTT. This sequence encodes CASSAWPENTGELFF.

The V gene is TRBV5-6, the J gene TRBJ1-5, with a possible D match to TRBD1 (5 bases). Germline V gives CDR1 SGHDT, CDR2 YYEEEE. The CDR3 is made up of 14 amino acids. V lost 0 bases and J 5 bases, leaving 9 bases between the germline ends. CDR3 sequence reads: CASSLAGRYQPQHF. CDR3 sequence (DNA): TGTGCCAGCAGCTTGGCAGGGAGGTATCAGCCCCAGCATTTT.

J is TRBJ1-4 and V is TRBV29-1; no definite D call. V lost 5 bases, J lost 5 bases, and 15 bases lay in between. Per germline, CDR1 SQVTM and CDR2 ANQGSEA. The CDR3 has 14 residues. Here the CDR3 reads CSVPEGPVNEKLFF. The CDR3 DNA sequence: TGCAGCGTTCCTGAAGGACCGGTAAATGAAAAACTGTTTTTT.

The chain recombines TRBV30 with TRBJ1-3; 8 bases match TRBD1. After removal of 2 bases from V and 0 bases from J, the junction contained 6 bases not matched to a gene. CDR3 size: 16 residues. Germline CDR1 and CDR2: GTSNPN and SVGIG (reference sequence). CDR3 coding DNA: TGTGCCTGGAGTATGGGACAGGCTTTCTCTGGAAACACCATATATTTT. Residues: CAWSMGQAFSGNTIYF.

V and J are TRBV5-1 and TRBJ1-1; D possibly corresponds to TRBD1 (6 bases). V was clipped by 3 bases and J by 1 base, with 10 bases between them. Germline lookup yields CDR1 SGHRS and CDR2 YFSETQ. The CDR3 length is 14 residues. CDR3 nucleotide sequence: TGCGCCAGCAGCTCAGGGGCGCCGAACACTGAAGCTTTCTTT. Protein sequence: CASSSGAPNTEAFF.